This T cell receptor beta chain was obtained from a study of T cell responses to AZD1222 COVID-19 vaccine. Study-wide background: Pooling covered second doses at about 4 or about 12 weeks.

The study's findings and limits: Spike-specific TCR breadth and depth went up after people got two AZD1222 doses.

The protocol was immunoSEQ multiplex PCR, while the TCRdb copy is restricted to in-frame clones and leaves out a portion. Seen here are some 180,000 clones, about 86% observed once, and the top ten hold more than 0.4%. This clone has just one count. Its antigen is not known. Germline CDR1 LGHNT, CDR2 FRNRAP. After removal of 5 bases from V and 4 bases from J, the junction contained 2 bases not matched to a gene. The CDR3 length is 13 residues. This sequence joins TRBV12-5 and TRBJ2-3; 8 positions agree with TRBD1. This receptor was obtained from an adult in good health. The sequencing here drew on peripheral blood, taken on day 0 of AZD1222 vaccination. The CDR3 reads CASGQQGADTQYF. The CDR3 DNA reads TGTGCTAGTGGTCAACAGGGGGCAGATACGCAGTATTTT.